This T cell receptor (beta chain) was identified in a study of beta chain features in type 1 diabetes. Findings and caveats of the study: Significant though moderate, a shortening of TCRB CDR3s appeared in all four CD4+ subsets of Type 1 diabetes patients. Shorter templates might be favored by PCR, and equally so in patients and in controls. The question of HLA type influencing TCRB rearrangement was one that remained unresolved here.

The investigators reverse transcribed all of the isolated RNA, so they sequenced expressed TCRB transcripts. Method: immunoSEQ multiplex PCR; TCRdb's copy keeps in-frame clones and lacks some. Altogether hundreds of thousands of clones are present, 11% to 15% being singletons, with the ten largest covering approximately 0.039%. This clone was recorded once. Its target is not known. Researchers reported sorting CD4+ naive, central memory, regulatory and stem cell-like memory cells via CD45RO/CCR7/CD25/CD127/CD95/CD27. Germline CDR1 LGHNA, CDR2 YNFKEQ. V dropped 0 bases and J dropped 6; count of bases not matched to a gene: 9. The CDR3 contains 16 residues.

The sequenced sample was naive CD4+ T cells from blood. This receptor was taken from a man between 18 and 29 years old with type 1 diabetes. V and J are TRBV4-2 and TRBJ2-7; 9 bases are a match to TRBD2. CDR3 region: CASSQDHAGGPGEQYF. As DNA, the CDR3 is TGTGCCAGCAGCCAAGATCATGCGGGGGGGCCTGGCGAGCAGTACTTC.